One sample yielded the 21 T cell receptor beta chains listed below, sequenced in a study of PD-L1 blockade in urothelial cancer. Assay: immunoSEQ multiplex PCR; the TCRdb copy retains only in-frame clones and omits some. The data contain about 370 clones, 29% of them singletons. The starting material was tumor tissue, obtained before atezolizumab (anti-PD-L1) treatment. The source of these receptors is a man in his fifties with urothelial cancer.

By share, this clone ranks as large. V and J are TRBV11-3 and TRBJ1-4; weak D call: TRBD1 (5 bases). This CDR3 spans 15 amino acids. Germline V lookup: CDR1 SGHNT, CDR2 YENEEA. The V end lost 5 bases, the J end lost 0 bases, and 10 bases lay between the germline ends. The CDR3 sequence is CASSQGTSTNEKLFF. The CDR3 DNA reads TGTGCCAGCAGCCAGGGCACATCAACTAATGAAAAACTGTTTTTT. The full variable domain, with the rest looked up from reference TRBV11-3 and TRBJ1-4, is EAGVVQSPRYKIIEKKQPVAFWCNPISGHNTLYWYLQNLGQGPELLIRYENEEAVDDSQLPKDRFSAERLKGVDSTLKIQPAELGDSAVYLCASSQGTSTNEKLFFGSGTQLSVL.

This sequence joins TRBV6-8 and TRBJ2-4; D may be TRBD1 (6 bases). The CDR3 runs 16 residues. Germline lookup yields CDR1 MNHGY and CDR2 SAAAGT. V was trimmed by 4 bases and J by 0 bases, leaving 13 bases between them. The DNA for the CDR3 is TGTGCCAGCAGTTTACAGGGTACAGTAGCCAAAAACATTCAGTACTTC. Protein product: CASSLQGTVAKNIQYF.

This chain uses TRBV9 with TRBJ2-3; unclear D gene. Trimming took 1 base from V and 0 from J, leaving 3 bases between them. CDR3 length: 13 amino acids. CDR1 is SGDLS and CDR2 is YYNGEE in the germline V gene. The CDR3: CASSVSSTDTQYF. The CDR3 DNA follows: TGTGCCAGCAGCGTAAGTAGCACAGATACGCAGTATTTT.

By its share, this clone is medium-sized. The chain couples TRBV4-1 to TRBJ2-1; 7 nucleotides agree with TRBD2. The CDR3 contains 16 residues. The ends lost 0 bases at V and 4 bases at J; junction bases unmatched: 6. Per the germline V gene, CDR1 is MGHRA and CDR2 is YSYEKL. The CDR3, as DNA: TGCGCCAGCAGCCAAGATGGCGGGAGTTTGTACAATGAGCAGTTCTTC. Translation gives CASSQDGGSLYNEQFF.

Points on this clone: One end of the junction fails to match germline, which may point to a read error. The rearrangement uses TRBV5-1 and TRBJ2-6, with a possible D match to TRBD2 (6 bases). There are 15 residues in the CDR3. Germline CDR1 SGHRS, CDR2 YFSETQ. This CDR3 is CASSTAGIGSNVLTF. CDR3 in DNA: TGCGCCAGCAGCACGGCGGGGATTGGGTCCAACGTCCTGACTTTC.

This clone is hyperexpanded (1% or more) within its sample. The rearrangement links TRBV11-3 to TRBJ1-3, with D hard to call. V lost 3 bases and J 7 bases, leaving 16 bases between the germline ends. CDR3 length equals 15 residues. The germline CDR1 and CDR2 sequences are SGHNT and YENEEA. CDR3: CASSLDPLGGNTIYF. For the CDR3, the DNA is TGTGCCAGCAGCTTGGACCCACTGGGAGGGAACACCATATATTTT.

The chain joins TRBV19 to TRBJ2-5, with D tentatively TRBD1 (5 bases). CDR3 size: 15 residues. V lost 3 bases and J 4 bases, leaving 15 bases between the germline ends. Germline V gene data show CDR1 as LNHDA and CDR2 as SQIVND (reference sequence). CDR3 in amino acids: CASSIGFGRAETQYF. In DNA, the CDR3 is TGTGCCAGTAGTATTGGATTCGGCAGGGCAGAGACCCAGTACTTC.

This clone was seen a few times. The chain has TRBV6-8 and TRBJ2-1, with TRBD1 identical over 10 bases. V shed 7 bases, J shed 9 bases, and the junction held 9 bases outside the gene matches. CDR3 size: 14 residues. Germline CDR1 MNHGY, CDR2 SAAAGT. This chain's CDR3 is CASTRDRGDSEQFF. CDR3 nucleotides: TGTGCCAGCACCCGGGACAGGGGAGACAGTGAGCAGTTCTTC.

This chain joins TRBV19 and TRBJ1-5; no reliable D call. The CDR3 runs to 14 residues. Germline loops: CDR1 LNHDA, CDR2 SQIVND (reference sequence). Trimming removed 7 bases at V and 1 base at J, with 11 bases between. The DNA for the CDR3 is TGTGCCAGTACCTTCGGAGGGAGCAATCAGCCCCAGCATTTT. This gives the protein CASTFGGSNQPQHF.

This clone is deemed large. The chain carries TRBV6-8 and TRBJ1-2; 7 positions match TRBD1. This CDR3 region has 14 residues. Germline loops: CDR1 MNHGY, CDR2 SAAAGT. V trimming: 4 bases; J trimming: 3 bases; junction bases outside the gene matches: 5. In DNA form, the CDR3 reads TGTGCCAGCAGTTTACAGGGGTGGGACTATGGCTACACCTTC. As protein: CASSLQGWDYGYTF.

V and J are TRBV27 and TRBJ2-5; 7 bases line up with TRBD1. CDR1 MNHEY and CDR2 SMNVEV come from the germline V gene (reference sequence). The CDR3 sequence is 15 residues long. The J segment lost 5 bases and the V segment lost 0 bases, leaving 6 bases of the junction unmatched. The CDR3 here is CASSLSTGSGETQYF. The CDR3 coding sequence is TGTGCCAGCAGTTTATCGACAGGGTCTGGCGAGACCCAGTACTTC.

The rearrangement links TRBV18 to TRBJ2-1; 9 bases agree with TRBD2. This CDR3 contains 20 residues. Germline CDR1 reads KGHSH; CDR2 reads LQKENI. The ends lost 1 base at V and 2 bases at J; junction bases unmatched: 15. The CDR3 spells CASSPQQGREGHRPYNEQFF. CDR3 sequence (DNA): TGTGCCAGCTCACCACAACAGGGGCGGGAGGGCCACCGCCCCTACAATGAGCAGTTCTTC.

This clone ranks as medium-sized. The J gene is TRBJ2-7, the V gene TRBV11-3; D might be TRBD2 (7 bases). The germline V gene has CDR1 SGHNT and CDR2 YENEEA. The CDR3 has 14 residues. Trimming stripped 3 bases from V and 2 bases from J, with 11 bases between. The CDR3 DNA reads TGTGCCAGCAGCTTCGGGGGGCTCGCCTACGAGCAGTACTTC. Amino acids: CASSFGGLAYEQYF.

A few counts support this clone. At one of its ends the junction is not consistent with the germline gene, which may arise from a read error. The genes are TRBV6-8 and TRBJ2-2, with D maybe TRBD1 (5 bases). The CDR3 length is 14 residues. CDR1 MNHGY and CDR2 SAAAGT come from the germline V gene. The DNA for the CDR3 is TGTGCCAGCAGTGACTCCAGGGTTGGCGGGGAGCTGTTTTTT. Translating gives CASSDSRVGGELFF.

V usage is TRBV29-1 and J usage is TRBJ2-4, with D perhaps assigned TRBD1 or TRBD2 (6 bases each). The CDR3 runs to 15 residues. The germline V gene encodes CDR1 SQVTM and CDR2 ANQGSEA. V was clipped by 4 bases and J by 3 bases, with 16 bases between them. CDR3 bases: TGCAGCGTTGGCGACCGAAGGGGGGTCAAAAACATTCAGTACTTC. It yields the protein CSVGDRRGVKNIQYF.

This clone was seen more than once but under ten times. The J gene is TRBJ1-4, the V gene TRBV6-8; D is undetermined. The CDR3 consists of 14 residues. Germline loops: CDR1 MNHGY, CDR2 SAAAGT. Between the trimmed V and J ends, which lost 0 bases and 7 bases, there was a span of 9 bases. CDR3 sequence reads: CASSYSWRTEKLFF. For the CDR3, the DNA is TGTGCCAGCAGTTACTCGTGGCGTACTGAAAAACTGTTTTTT.

The chain combines TRBV18 with TRBJ1-5, with 7 bases aligning to TRBD1. Per the germline V gene, CDR1 is KGHSH and CDR2 is LQKENI. The CDR3 loop spans 14 amino acids. With 6 bases clipped from V and 3 bases from J, the junction kept 5 bases outside the gene matches. CDR3 amino acids: CASSLGGVNQPQHF. CDR3 DNA sequence: TGTGCCAGCTCTCTAGGGGGCGTCAATCAGCCCCAGCATTTT.

This clone was seen a handful of times. V is TRBV18 and J is TRBJ1-4; perhaps TRBD1 as D (5 bases). The CDR3 has 14 residues. V lost 2 bases and J 6 bases, leaving 10 bases between the germline ends. The V gene's germline CDR1 is KGHSH and CDR2 LQKENI. CDR3: CASSPGARDEKLFF. The DNA for the CDR3 is TGTGCCAGCTCACCAGGGGCGCGCGATGAAAAACTGTTTTTT.

This clone has just one count. The genes are TRBV29-1 and TRBJ1-2; the match to TRBD1 covers 7 bases. The CDR3 sequence is 12 residues long. Germline lookup yields CDR1 SQVTM and CDR2 ANQGSEA. V shed 6 bases, J shed 4 bases, and the junction held 5 bases outside the gene matches. The CDR3 DNA reads as TGCAGCGTCGCAGGGGGGGGCTATGGCTACACCTTC. Protein: CSVAGGGYGYTF.

In its sample, this clone was seen a few times. The rearrangement joins TRBV28 to TRBJ2-4; possibly TRBD2 for D (5 bases). V shed 3 bases and J shed 1 base, with 7 bases lying between them. The germline CDR1 and CDR2 sequences are MDHEN and SYDVKM. The CDR3 consists of 14 residues. The CDR3 spells CASSFTGAKNIQYF. CDR3 bases: TGTGCCAGCAGTTTTACGGGGGCCAAAAACATTCAGTACTTC.

The J gene is TRBJ2-7, the V gene TRBV30; 9 nucleotides match TRBD2. The V segment lost 2 bases and the J segment 9 bases; nucleotides outside the gene matches: 8. The CDR3 is made up of 13 amino acids. In germline, CDR1 is GTSNPN, CDR2 SVGIG (reference sequence). CDR3: CAWSPAGGTRQYF. CDR3 coding DNA: TGTGCCTGGAGTCCGGCGGGGGGGACTCGGCAGTACTTC.